Below, 3 T cell receptor beta chains from the same sample are listed, as sequenced in a study of T cell repertoires in cytomegalovirus infection (dated 2019 in TCRdb). The intended sense of this specimen's treatment or condition label: in vitro stimulation with specific CMV peptide epitopes to enrich CMV-specific T cells. TCRdb records Illumina HiSeq 1500 as the sequencer. TCRdb reprocessed the public reads (quality trimming at Q25 with fastp, clone calling with MiXCR) and kept in-frame beta chains. When rows share a CDR3 protein, they turn into one entry using the most common DNA and genes. The sample contains 40,000 to 55,000 distinct CDR3 sequences, over 20% of them found a single time. 80% to 90% of the sample rests with the top ten. Their antigens are not known. This specimen was CD8+ T cells from cultured PBMCs, taken from culture after CMV antigen stimulation. The receptors derive from a human donor in good health (CMV status not recorded). Some clones in this sample may be carry-over from other donors' samples.

This clonotype has a handful of counts. This sequence joins TRBV5-1 and TRBJ1-1; TRBD1 matches at 7 bases. The germline V gene has CDR1 SGHRS and CDR2 YFSETQ. The CDR3 is 13 residues long. V trimming: 3 bases; J trimming: 7 bases; junction bases outside the gene matches: 6. The CDR3 bases are TGCGCCAGCAGCTGGGACAGTGACGGTGAAGCTTTCTTT. Protein sequence: CASSWDSDGEAFF.

J is TRBJ2-7 and V is TRBV20-1; 9 bases map to TRBD1. From germline, CDR1 is DFQATT and CDR2 SNEGSKA (reference sequence). The junction had 9 bases not matched to a gene; V was cut back by 0 bases and J by 3 bases. The length of the CDR3 is 16 residues. CDR3 DNA: TGCAGTGCTAGAGATTTTGGACAGGGGAGCTTCTACGAGCAGTACTTC. Translated, it gives CSARDFGQGSFYEQYF.

This clonotype was counted only a few times. This sequence joins TRBV7-2 and TRBJ2-5; 10 positions match TRBD1. This CDR3 contains 15 residues. Germline values: CDR1 SGHTA, CDR2 FQGNSA. V was clipped by 3 bases and J by 4 bases; unmatched bases: 5. The CDR3 spells CASSFHGQGGETQYF. The CDR3 DNA reads as TGTGCCAGCAGCTTCCATGGACAGGGGGGAGAGACCCAGTACTTC.